A single sample is the source of the 7 T cell receptor beta chains below, sequenced in a study of blood T cell repertoires in COVID-19. Only in-frame clones appear in the TCRdb table, and some are missing; sequencing was by immunoSEQ multiplex PCR. This table has about 140,000 clones, around 80% appearing once. Sequencing was performed on peripheral blood. These receptors came from a man aged 55 to 70 with acute or convalescent COVID-19.

V and J are TRBV19 and TRBJ1-1; D ambiguous. The V end was cut by 3 bases, the J end by 3 bases, with 8 bases between. The CDR3 sequence is 13 residues long. Germline V gives CDR1 LNHDA, CDR2 SQIVND (reference sequence). CDR3 amino acids: CASSMRRDTEAFF. The CDR3 region has the DNA TGTGCCAGTAGTATGCGCCGGGACACTGAAGCTTTCTTT.

Comment on this clone: Other DNA sequences of this sample code for an identical CDR3. The chain links TRBV2 to TRBJ2-7, with 9 bases identical to TRBD1. CDR1 is SNHLY and CDR2 is FYNNEI in the germline V gene. V dropped 6 bases and J dropped 5; count of bases not matched to a gene: 2. The CDR3 covers 12 residues. CDR3 protein: CASSGTGNEQYF. The DNA for the CDR3 is TGTGCCAGCAGCGGGACAGGGAACGAGCAGTACTTC.

This chain connects TRBV7-9 to TRBJ1-2, with D possibly matching TRBD1 (5 bases). Trimming removed 1 base from V and 4 bases from J, with 7 bases in between. The CDR3 totals 13 residues. The germline V gene encodes CDR1 SEHNR and CDR2 FQNEAQ (reference sequence). The CDR3 DNA is TGTGCCAGCAGCTTAGGGGACTTCTATGGCTACACCTTC. Translation gives CASSLGDFYGYTF.

The CDR3 DNA reads TGTGCCAGCAGGGTTGAGTTGGTGGAGACCCAGTACTTC. Translated: CASRVELVETQYF. This chain joins TRBV2 and TRBJ2-5, with D unresolved. Germline V gives CDR1 SNHLY, CDR2 FYNNEI. The CDR3 is 13 amino acids. V lost 6 bases and J 5 bases, leaving 13 bases between the germline ends.

The chain is built from TRBV21-1 and TRBJ1-2; the table calls TRBD1, which could not be checked here. TRBV21-1 is designated a pseudogene. The CDR3 runs 14 residues. CDR3 DNA sequence: TGTGCCAGCAGCAAAGGGACAGACAACTATGGCTACACCTTC. Amino acids: CASSKGTDNYGYTF.

The chain links TRBV16 to TRBJ1-4; no clear D gene. The CDR3 runs 15 residues. The V end lost 0 bases, the J end lost 4 bases, and 9 bases lay between the germline ends. CDR1 and CDR2 from the germline V gene are KGHSY and FQNENV. CDR3 region: CASSQSPSGNEKLFF. CDR3 bases: TGTGCCAGCAGCCAATCTCCCAGCGGTAATGAAAAACTGTTTTTT.

V and J are TRBV2 and TRBJ2-7, with 10 bases fitting TRBD2. The CDR3 sequence is 12 residues long. V gave up 7 bases and J gave up 6 bases; unmatched junction bases: 3. Germline V CDR1 and CDR2: SNHLY, FYNNEI. The CDR3 loop reads CASNQREGEQYF. CDR3 nucleotides: TGTGCCAGCAACCAGCGGGAGGGCGAGCAGTACTTC. The complete variable domain, with remaining parts taken from reference TRBV2 and TRBJ2-7, reads EPEVTQTPSHQVTQMGQEVILRCVPISNHLYFYWYRQILGQKVEFLVSFYNNEISEKSEIFDDQFSVERPDGSNFTLKIRSTKLEDSAMYFCASNQREGEQYFGPGTRLTVT.